The rows below give T cell receptor beta chains drawn from one sample of a study of PD-1 blockade in classical Hodgkin lymphoma. Measured with immunoSEQ multiplex PCR; TCRdb has only the in-frame clones, and not every one. The sample yields 23,000 or so clones, approximately 68% seen once. The sample consisted of peripheral blood mononuclear cells (PBMCs), taken before the fourth cycle of nivolumab. All receptors come from a human donor with classical Hodgkin lymphoma. The CDR3 runs from the conserved cysteine through the conserved F or W. D genes are given only for firm matches. Clone size is not always given. Where it is, it says once, few, many or a class for expanded clones.

j_call v_call clone_size d_call cdr3_nt cdr3_aa
TRBJ1-2 TRBV2 NA NA TGTGCCACTTCGAAGGACACCTATGGCTACACCTTC CATSKDTYGYTF
TRBJ2-7 TRBV5-8 NA NA TGTGCCAGCAGTAACGGCGGTATCTACGAGCAGTACTTC CASSNGGIYEQYF
TRBJ1-2 TRBV5-1 NA TRBD1 TGCGCCAGCAGCTGGGGAGGGGGCGACTATGGCTACACCTTC CASSWGGGDYGYTF
TRBJ2-3 TRBV6-1 NA NA TGTGCCAGCAGTGAAGTGGCAGATACGCAGTATTTT CASSEVADTQYF
TRBJ1-5 TRBV6-6 NA NA TGTGCCAGCTCTAAGGAAAGGGGGTTGAATCAGCCCCAGCATTTT CASSKERGLNQPQHF
TRBJ2-5 TRBV5-1 NA NA TGCGCCAGCAGCTCCAGCGGTAGAAGCCCTCAAGGAGAGACCCAGTACTTC CASSSSGRSPQGETQYF
TRBJ1-2 TRBV19 NA TRBD1 TGTGCCAGTAGGACAGGGGAGGGGACTTATGGCTACACCTTC CASRTGEGTYGYTF
TRBJ1-4 TRBV7-2 NA NA TGTGCCAGCAGCTTAGACCTGGCCAGGGAACTGTTTTTT CASSLDLARELFF
TRBJ1-1 TRBV7-9 NA TRBD1 TGTGCCAGCAGCTGGCGAGTGGGACAGGAGGGGGTGAACACTGAAGCTTTCTTT CASSWRVGQEGVNTEAFF
TRBJ1-5 TRBV19 NA NA TGTGCCAGTAGTAGCGGGGGGGTCGATCAGCCCCAGCATTTT CASSSGGVDQPQHF
TRBJ2-1 TRBV2 NA NA TGTGCCAGCAGTGGTTACAATGAGCAGTTCTTC CASSGYNEQFF
TRBJ1-2 TRBV19 NA NA TGTGCCAGTAGTATATCCCCCTACTTAGCCCCAGCTAACTATGGCTACACCTTC CASSISPYLAPANYGYTF
TRBJ1-1 TRBV28 NA TRBD1 TGTGCCAGCAGTCTGCATCAGGGGGCGGGCACTGAAGCTTTCTTT CASSLHQGAGTEAFF
TRBJ2-6 TRBV18 NA NA TGTGCCAGCTCAGCGGACAGCTCTGGGGCCAACGTCCTGACTTTC CASSADSSGANVLTF
TRBJ2-7 TRBV30 few NA TGTGCCTGGAGTGTTATGGGTTACGAGCAGTACTTC CAWSVMGYEQYF
TRBJ1-6 TRBV5-8 NA NA TGTGCCAGCACGACCGGGACGGGAGCTTATAATTCACCCCTCCACTTT CASTTGTGAYNSPLHF
TRBJ2-1 TRBV5-1 NA TRBD1 TGCGCCAGCAGCTTAATCATGGGACAGGGCGACAATGAGCAGTTCTTC CASSLIMGQGDNEQFF
TRBJ1-1 TRBV28 NA NA TGTGCCAGCAGCTTATCGGCGGGGTACACTCGGAAGGGAGCTTTCTTT CASSLSAGYTRKGAFF
TRBJ2-6 TRBV4-2 medium-sized NA TGTGCCAGCAGCCAAGATGCGCATAACTCTGGGGCCAACGTCCTGACTTTC CASSQDAHNSGANVLTF
TRBJ1-2 TRBV7-9 few NA TGTGCCAGCGGGTCCTTCGATGGCTACACCTTC CASGSFDGYTF
TRBJ2-2 TRBV9 NA TRBD2 TGTGCCAGCAGCCCATCGGGGGGGACGAACACCGGGGAGCTGTTTTTT CASSPSGGTNTGELFF
TRBJ2-6 TRBV28 once NA TGTGCCAGCCATCGGGGTGGCGGGGCCAACGTCCTGACTTTC CASHRGGGANVLTF
TRBJ2-5 TRBV5-5 NA NA TGTGCCAGCAGCTTGGATCTCAGGCAGGTGGAGACCCAGTACTTC CASSLDLRQVETQYF
TRBJ1-1 TRBV5-8 few NA TGTGCCAGCAGCTCCTACACTGAAGCTTTCTTT CASSSYTEAFF
TRBJ2-1 TRBV27 few NA TGTGCCAGCAGTCCACTATCGGGGAACAATGAGCAGTTCTTC CASSPLSGNNEQFF
TRBJ2-7 TRBV6-5 once NA TGTGCCAGCAGTGTACTGGATGGTCCCTACGAGCAGTACTTC CASSVLDGPYEQYF
TRBJ1-4 TRBV2 NA NA TGTGCCAGCAGTGAAATATTTGGCCCCAACGACGAAAAACTGTTTTTT CASSEIFGPNDEKLFF
TRBJ2-5 TRBV5-1 NA NA TGCGCCAGCAGCTTAAAGACCCAGTACTTC CASSLKTQYF
TRBJ2-1 TRBV19 NA TRBD1 TGTGCCAGTAGTACAAGGGACAGGGGTTCCTACAATGAGCAGTTCTTC CASSTRDRGSYNEQFF
TRBJ2-7 TRBV28 once NA TGTGCCAGCAGTTTGACCGGACGGGGGAAGGGGTACGAGCAGTACTTC CASSLTGRGKGYEQYF
TRBJ2-1 TRBV6-6 NA TRBD2 TGTGCCAGCACCATAACCGGGACTAGCTTCAATGAGCAGTTCTTC CASTITGTSFNEQFF
TRBJ1-6 TRBV7-2 NA NA TGTGCCAGCAGCCCACAGGGAACGGGCAATTCACCCCTCCACTTT CASSPQGTGNSPLHF
TRBJ1-2 TRBV7-2 NA NA TGTGCCAGCAGCCAAGGCAGTCCCAGCACACCCTATGGCTACACCTTC CASSQGSPSTPYGYTF
TRBJ1-6 TRBV7-3 NA NA TGTGCCAGCAGCTTAAATGGACGGTATTCACCCCTCCACTTT CASSLNGRYSPLHF
TRBJ2-1 TRBV28 NA NA TGTGCCAGCAGTTCCCCGGATGAGCAGTTCTTC CASSSPDEQFF
TRBJ1-6 TRBV5-6 NA NA TGTGCCAGCAGTTTCGGGAGGACAAACCCTTACGGTTCACCCCTCCACTTT CASSFGRTNPYGSPLHF
TRBJ2-5 TRBV6-1 NA NA TGTGCCAGCAGTGAAGGGACTCTTTGGGAGACCCAGTACTTC CASSEGTLWETQYF
TRBJ2-5 TRBV18 NA TRBD1 TGTGCCAGCTCCCCGACAGGGCCCGAGACCCAGTACTTC CASSPTGPETQYF
TRBJ1-1 TRBV7-2 NA NA TGTGCCAGCAGCTTAGTTCTCCGGGGATTTTTTTCTGAAGCTTTCTTT CASSLVLRGFFSEAFF
TRBJ2-3 TRBV5-1 NA NA TGCGCCAGCAGCTTGGGTCAGGGAAGCACAGATACGCAGTATTTT CASSLGQGSTDTQYF
TRBJ1-4 TRBV27 NA NA TGTGCCAGCTGCAGAACAACTAATGAAAAACTGTTTTTT CASCRTTNEKLFF
TRBJ2-1 TRBV15 few TRBD1 TGTGCCACCAGCAGAGATCAAACAGGGGTCAGGGAGCAGTTCTTC CATSRDQTGVREQFF